These 8 T cell receptor beta chains were all obtained from the same sample, sequenced in a study of shared clonotypes between healthy human individuals. Profiling relied on immunoSEQ multiplex PCR, and the TCRdb table lists in-frame clones only, not all of them. Of some 1 million clones in the sample, around 76% were seen once. Specimen: memory CD4+ T cells sorted from blood. Subset of the sample: CD45RA-negative fraction. The receptor set was obtained from a young man in good health.

This clone was detected only a few times. The V call is TRBV5-8, the J call TRBJ2-7, with 10 bases aligning to TRBD2. The germline V gene encodes CDR1 SGHTS and CDR2 YDEGEE. The CDR3 extends over 17 amino acids. The ends lost 1 base at V and 0 bases at J; junction bases unmatched: 7. CDR3 sequence reads: CASSLYFASGSSYEQYF. DNA of the CDR3: TGTGCCAGCAGCTTGTATTTTGCTAGCGGGAGCTCCTACGAGCAGTACTTC.

On this clone itself: Distinct nucleotide sequences in the sample also encode this CDR3. The genes are TRBV20-1 and TRBJ1-1; D ambiguous. Germline lookup yields CDR1 DFQATT and CDR2 SNEGSKA (reference sequence). Trimming removed 3 bases at V and 2 bases at J, with 4 bases between. The CDR3 is made up of 11 amino acids. The CDR3 loop reads CSASPNTEAFF. CDR3 coding DNA: TGCAGTGCTAGCCCCAACACTGAAGCTTTCTTT.

Many counts were recorded for this clone. V usage is TRBV7-9 and J usage is TRBJ2-5; possible D gene TRBD2, 5 bases. Trimming removed 6 bases from V and 2 bases from J, with 10 bases in between. The germline gives CDR1 SEHNR, CDR2 FQNEAQ (reference sequence). CDR3 length: 13 residues. The CDR3 sequence is CASSSGSQETQYF. The CDR3 DNA reads as TGTGCCAGCAGTTCGGGATCGCAAGAGACCCAGTACTTC.

The V call is TRBV28, the J call TRBJ2-5, with D hard to call. Germline V gene lookup returns CDR1 MDHEN and CDR2 SYDVKM. The CDR3 loop spans 15 amino acids. Between the trimmed V and J ends, which lost 1 base and 1 base, there was a span of 10 bases. This CDR3 reads CASSLFGGSQETQYF. In nucleotides, the CDR3 is TGTGCCAGCAGTTTATTTGGCGGCAGCCAAGAGACCCAGTACTTC.

The rearrangement links TRBV27 to TRBJ1-1; D may be TRBD1 (5 bases). Trimming cost V 5 bases and J 2 bases, with 12 bases left between them. The germline gives CDR1 MNHEY, CDR2 SMNVEV (reference sequence). This CDR3 has 14 amino acids. The CDR3 protein is CASSPQTANTEAFF. For the CDR3, the DNA is TGTGCCAGCAGTCCGCAGACAGCCAACACTGAAGCTTTCTTT.

The chain is built from TRBV2 and TRBJ2-3; 8 bases line up with TRBD2. Germline trimming cut 2 bases from V and 0 bases from J; bases unmatched to any gene: 16. CDR1 and CDR2 from the germline V gene are SNHLY and FYNNEI. The CDR3 loop spans 20 amino acids. CDR3 protein: CASSERREEIFITSTDTQYF. The CDR3 DNA is TGTGCCAGCAGTGAAAGGCGGGAGGAGATATTTATAACTAGCACAGATACGCAGTATTTT.

The chain is built from TRBV19 and TRBJ1-5, with TRBD1 identical over 7 bases. The CDR3 contains 12 residues. CDR1 is LNHDA and CDR2 is SQIVND in the germline V gene (reference sequence). V shed 5 bases, J shed 11 bases, and the junction held 6 bases outside the gene matches. The CDR3 region is CASSLQGGTQHF. The CDR3 DNA reads TGTGCCAGTAGTCTCCAGGGGGGGACCCAGCATTTT.

Comment on this clone: Distinct nucleotide sequences in the sample also encode this CDR3. The J gene is TRBJ1-2, the V gene TRBV28; D gene unclear. The CDR3 covers 12 residues. Deletions cut 2 bases from V and 7 bases from J, with 8 bases between. The germline V gene has CDR1 MDHEN and CDR2 SYDVKM. In DNA form, the CDR3 reads TGTGCCAGCAGTTTAGAAGGGTTTGGCTACACCTTC. Translated: CASSLEGFGYTF.